This T cell receptor beta chain is from a study of blood T cell repertoires in COVID-19. Looking at the study overall: Acute-phase and convalescent COVID-19 samples originated in the United States, Italy and Spain. Sources were T cells, B-cell-depleted T cells, or PBMCs; the material itself was cDNA or gDNA.

There are 15 residues in the CDR3. Germline V gene sequence: CDR1 MNHEY, CDR2 SVGAGI. Trimming shortened V by 2 bases and J by 4 bases, and 12 bases separated the two germline ends. Generated by immunoSEQ multiplex PCR, the TCRdb table keeps only in-frame clones and is missing some. Among hundreds of thousands of clones listed, around four fifths were seen once. The table lists this clone with a few counts. The specimen sequenced was peripheral blood. The chain recombines TRBV6-5 with TRBJ1-5; perhaps TRBD1 as D (6 bases). This clonotype was sampled from a woman aged 55-75 years with active or convalescent COVID-19. CDR3 coding DNA: TGTGCCAGCAGTTACGGTGGGGGCTGGAATCAGCCCCAGCATTTT. It translates to CASSYGGGWNQPQHF.